This is a list of T cell receptor beta chains from one sample in a study of response to subunit inactivated influenza vaccine. TCRdb fed the RT-PCR reads into MiXCR, producing one record per CDR3 protein. The repertoire holds under 850,000 distinct CDR3 sequences, less than 20% seen once, with roughly 11% in the top ten. The material was PBMCs from blood, obtained 5 days after vaccination. The receptors originated from a man over 45 who received an inactivated influenza vaccine. Each CDR3 is given with its conserved first and last residue. D genes are given only for firm matches. The size of a clone is reported for some rows only, either as once, few or many, or as a class for expanded clones.

abundance,v_gene,len,d_gene,j_gene,CDR3aa,CDR3nt
NA,TRBV18,16,NA,TRBJ2-5,CASSRNSGSNQETQYF,TGTGCCAGCTCACGCAATTCCGGCAGCAACCAAGAGACCCAGTACTTC
few,TRBV30,14,NA,TRBJ2-3,CAWSAGGLTDTQYF,TGTGCCTGGAGTGCGGGCGGACTCACAGATACGCAGTATTTT
few,TRBV19,15,NA,TRBJ1-4,CASSIWYPTNEKLFF,TGTGCCAGTAGTATTTGGTATCCAACTAATGAAAAACTGTTTTTT
NA,TRBV12-3/TRBV12-4,17,TRBD2,TRBJ2-2,CASSPLAGGSNTGELFF,TGTGCCAGCAGTCCGTTAGCGGGGGGGTCGAACACCGGGGAGCTGTTTTTT
NA,TRBV29-1,13,NA,TRBJ2-1,CSVAGQSYNEQFF,TGCAGCGTGGCAGGACAGAGCTACAATGAGCAGTTCTTC
NA,TRBV20-1,19,TRBD2,TRBJ2-3,CSARDRVTSGSLRADTQYF,TGCAGTGCTAGAGATCGCGTAACTAGCGGGAGTTTGAGGGCAGATACGCAGTATTTT
few,TRBV11-2,18,NA,TRBJ2-1,CASSSYPSLANSYNEQFF,TGTGCCAGCAGCTCTTACCCTTCACTAGCAAACTCCTACAATGAGCAGTTCTTC
few,TRBV7-8,18,NA,TRBJ2-6,CASSARTGYSSGANVLTF,TGTGCCAGCAGCGCGAGGACGGGGTATAGCTCTGGGGCCAACGTCCTGACTTTC
NA,TRBV11-2,17,TRBD1,TRBJ1-1,CASSLYPPDRVSTEAFF,TGTGCCAGCAGCTTATATCCCCCCGACAGGGTGAGCACTGAAGCTTTCTTT
few,TRBV12-3/TRBV12-4,15,TRBD1,TRBJ1-5,CASSLLGQGDQPQHF,TGTGCCAGCAGTTTATTGGGACAGGGAGATCAGCCCCAGCATTTT
many,TRBV7-2,15,NA,TRBJ1-2,CASSLDPGRGYGYTF,TGTGCCAGCAGCTTAGATCCGGGGCGGGGCTATGGCTACACCTTC
NA,TRBV10-3,14,TRBD2,TRBJ2-3,CAISVGRGADTQYF,TGTGCCATCAGTGTTGGCCGGGGGGCAGATACGCAGTATTTT
few,TRBV12-3/TRBV12-4,17,TRBD2,TRBJ2-2,CASSLGLAGFNTGELFF,TGTGCCAGCAGTTTGGGGCTAGCGGGGTTCAACACCGGGGAGCTGTTTTTT